The sequence of this T cell receptor (beta chain) was determined in a study of OX40 agonist ivuxolimab in advanced cancers. Some clones are missing from TCRdb's copy, which holds only in-frame ones; the method was immunoSEQ multiplex PCR. The sample consists of tens of thousands of clones, approximately 88% of them appearing once. Germline CDR1 SGHNT, CDR2 YYREEE (reference sequence). V lost 4 bases, J lost 1 base, and 8 bases lay in between. This CDR3 is built from 13 residues. The V gene is TRBV5-4, the J gene TRBJ1-1; D call uncertain. The sequence derives from an adult with an advanced solid tumor such as melanoma, head and neck, liver or kidney cancer. The specimen comprised CD4+ or CD8+ T cells sorted from blood, sampled in a trial of the OX40 agonist ivuxolimab. The DNA for the CDR3 is TGTGCCAGCAGCATGACGGGGAACACTGAAGCTTTCTTT. It codes for CASSMTGNTEAFF.